The 9 T cell receptor beta chains listed next were all sequenced from one sample in a study of blood T cells in healthy people across ages. The use of a sample-barcoded 5' primer and a J-beta primer mix characterized a second PCR of about 7 to 12 cycles. Using its own MiXCR run on the 5' RACE reads, TCRdb lists one record per CDR3 protein. The repertoire consists of 1.8 million or so distinct CDR3 sequences, with roughly two fifths occurring once and the leading ten covering 20% to 25%. The sequenced sample consisted of blood. These receptors were collected from a human donor in good health.

The sample holds a few counts of this clonotype. An end of the junction does not agree with germline; a read error may underlie this. The V call is TRBV7-7, the J call TRBJ2-3, with 9 bases matching TRBD2. The CDR3 spans 16 residues. Germline-derived CDR1 and CDR2 are SSHAT and FNYEAQ (reference sequence). In nucleotides, the CDR3 is TGTGCTAGCAGCCTATTAGCGGGGGTGTTCACAGATACGCAGTATTTT. Protein: CASSLLAGVFTDTQYF.

This clonotype has only a few counts. The rearrangement uses TRBV9 and TRBJ2-7; 8 bases match TRBD1. CDR3 length: 14 amino acids. V shed 3 bases and J 5 bases; nucleotides not matched to a gene: 7. Germline CDR1 SGDLS, CDR2 YYNGEE. The CDR3 DNA follows: TGTGCCAGCAGCGATGGGACAGGACCCAACGAGCAGTACTTC. Encoded protein: CASSDGTGPNEQYF.

This clonotype showed up many times. V gene TRBV3-1 combines with J gene TRBJ2-7; D gene ambiguous. The V end was cut by 1 base, the J end by 5 bases, with 12 bases between. The CDR3 length is 14 residues. Germline values: CDR1 LGHDT, CDR2 YNNKEL (reference sequence). CDR3 nucleotide sequence: TGTGCCAGCAGCCAAGGGGTAGCCGCCGACGAGCAGTACTTC. Its translation: CASSQGVAADEQYF.

V and J are TRBV5-1 and TRBJ2-2; 9 positions match TRBD1. Germline trimming cut 2 bases from V and 2 bases from J; bases unmatched to any gene: 4. CDR1 is SGHRS, CDR2 YFSETQ, per germline. The CDR3 loop spans 16 amino acids. The CDR3 region has the DNA TGCGCCAGCAGCTTAGGGACAGGGCGCAACACCGGGGAGCTGTTTTTT. Residues: CASSLGTGRNTGELFF.

This chain connects TRBV29-1 to TRBJ1-1, with D uncertain. Per germline, CDR1 SQVTM and CDR2 ANQGSEA. The V gene lost 5 bases and the J gene lost 6 bases, with 16 bases spanning the gap. CDR3 size: 13 residues. CDR3 sequence reads: CSVRIRGPAEAFF. The CDR3 bases are TGCAGCGTTCGGATCCGGGGTCCCGCTGAAGCTTTCTTT.

This clonotype was seen only a few times. Written as DNA, the CDR3 is TGTGCCAGCAGCGCGAAGATAAGGATCACCTTTGGCTACACCTTC. Translated, it gives CASSAKIRITFGYTF. This chain links TRBV9 with TRBJ1-2, with D unresolved. V lost 3 bases, J lost 7 bases, and 19 bases lay in between. This CDR3 has 15 residues. Germline CDR1 SGDLS, CDR2 YYNGEE.

This clonotype has just a few counts. This chain uses TRBV9 with TRBJ2-3; no clear D gene. This CDR3 region has 17 residues. Trimming cost V 0 bases and J 2 bases, with 16 bases left between them. Per germline, CDR1 SGDLS and CDR2 YYNGEE. CDR3 sequence (DNA): TGTGCCAGCAGCGTAGAGAGTAGCCCCACGATCACAGATACGCAGTATTTT. This sequence encodes CASSVESSPTITDTQYF.

Note on this clonotype: An end of the junction does not agree with germline; a read error may underlie this. The rearrangement joins TRBV5-1 to TRBJ2-5; TRBD2 matches 7 bases. The CDR3 is made up of 14 amino acids. CDR1 and CDR2 from the germline V gene are SGHRS and YFSETQ. The CDR3 DNA reads as TGCGTCAGCAGCCCCGCGGCGGGGGTGGAGACCCAGTACTTC. Translating gives CVSSPAAGVETQYF.

This clonotype came up a few times. The genes are TRBV5-1 and TRBJ2-1; D is possibly TRBD2 (5 bases). Germline V gene sequence: CDR1 SGHRS, CDR2 YFSETQ. Trimming pared 4 bases from V and 6 bases from J, leaving 14 bases between. The CDR3 consists of 14 residues. This CDR3 reads CASSPLTSSNEQFF. Here the CDR3 DNA reads TGCGCCAGCAGCCCCCTAACTAGTAGCAATGAGCAGTTCTTC.